Below, 9 T cell receptor beta chains from the same sample are listed, as sequenced in a study of T cell responses to AZD1222 COVID-19 vaccine. Sequencing used immunoSEQ multiplex PCR; TCRdb keeps in-frame clones, though not all of them. Among 150,000 to 200,000 clones listed, about 87% were seen once. Specimen: peripheral blood, collected on day 0 of MenACWY control vaccination. The receptors here all came from an adult in good health.

In its sample, this clone was seen a few times. J is TRBJ2-7 and V is TRBV19, with 7 bases lining up with TRBD1. With 5 bases clipped from V and 0 bases from J, the junction kept 1 base outside the gene matches. CDR3 length equals 13 residues. The germline V gene has CDR1 LNHDA and CDR2 SQIVND (reference sequence). In nucleotides, the CDR3 is TGTGCCAGTAGTCCAGGGGGCTCCTACGAGCAGTACTTC. It yields the protein CASSPGGSYEQYF. The complete variable domain, with remaining parts taken from reference TRBV19 and TRBJ2-7, reads DGGITQSPKYLFRKEGQNVTLSCEQNLNHDAMYWYRQDPGQGLRLIYYSQIVNDFQKGDIAEGYSVSREKKESFPLTVTSAQKNPTAFYLCASSPGGSYEQYFGPGTRLTVT.

V gene TRBV12-3 or TRBV12-4 combines with J gene TRBJ2-7; D unclear. The length of the CDR3 is 12 residues. V lost 1 base and J 2 bases, leaving 3 bases between the germline ends. In DNA form, the CDR3 reads TGTGCCAGCAGTTTAGGGGCCTACGAGCAGTACTTC. It yields the protein CASSLGAYEQYF.

The chain recombines TRBV5-4 with TRBJ2-5; D gene ambiguous. The length of the CDR3 is 15 residues. Trimming took off 0 bases at V and 5 bases at J, with 14 bases between the two ends. Germline values: CDR1 SGHNT, CDR2 YYREEE (reference sequence). In DNA, the CDR3 is TGTGCCAGCAGCTTGGAATCTAGGGCGGCGGAGACCCAGTACTTC. This gives the protein CASSLESRAAETQYF.

This sequence joins TRBV11-1 and TRBJ2-7, with D perhaps being TRBD1 or TRBD2 (6 bases each). CDR1 and CDR2 from the germline V gene are SGHAT and FQDESV (reference sequence). The length of the CDR3 is 14 residues. Trimming took off 7 bases at V and 2 bases at J, with 15 bases between the two ends. The CDR3 sequence: CASTHARGAYEQYF. In nucleotides, the CDR3 is TGTGCCAGCACCCACGCTAGGGGGGCCTACGAGCAGTACTTC.

V gene TRBV6-5 combines with J gene TRBJ1-1; D remains unclear. This CDR3 has 13 amino acids. Germline values: CDR1 MNHEY, CDR2 SVGAGI. With 0 bases removed from V and 4 bases from J, the gap between germline ends came to 6 bases. The DNA for the CDR3 is TGTGCCAGCAGTTACTCGCCTTTCACTGAAGCTTTCTTT. This translates into CASSYSPFTEAFF.

The chain recombines TRBV24-1 with TRBJ2-6; 7 bases agree with TRBD2. From germline, CDR1 is KGHDR and CDR2 SFDVKD. This CDR3 comprises 19 residues. Trimming removed 4 bases from V and 0 bases from J; junction bases left unmatched: 11. The CDR3 DNA reads as TGTGCCACCAGTGAAATAGCTCGAGCGGGGCCCTCTGGGGCCAACGTCCTGACTTTC. Protein sequence: CATSEIARAGPSGANVLTF.

This chain uses TRBV3-1 (or the pseudogene TRBV3-2) with TRBJ2-5; D is undetermined. Trimming shortened V by 6 bases and J by 2 bases, and 16 bases separated the two germline ends. The CDR3 consists of 15 residues. CDR1 LGHDT and CDR2 YNNKEL come from the germline V gene (reference sequence). CDR3 protein: CASSHLSPKQETQYF. CDR3 DNA: TGTGCCAGCAGTCACCTGAGTCCGAAACAAGAGACCCAGTACTTC.

V usage is TRBV5-1 and J usage is TRBJ2-7; D gene unclear. V gave up 1 base and J gave up 0 bases, with 11 bases separating them. The CDR3 loop spans 15 amino acids. CDR1 is SGHRS and CDR2 is YFSETQ in the germline V gene. The CDR3 bases are TGCGCCAGCAGCTTGTTCGGCACGAGCTCCTACGAGCAGTACTTC. Amino acids: CASSLFGTSSYEQYF. The variable domain in full, with the rest retrieved from reference TRBV5-1 and TRBJ2-7, is KAGVTQTPRYLIKTRGQQVTLSCSPISGHRSVSWYQQTPGQGLQFLFEYFSETQRNKGNFPGRFSGRQFSNSRSEMNVSTLELGDSALYLCASSLFGTSSYEQYFGPGTRLTVT.

V usage is TRBV6-1 and J usage is TRBJ1-1; D is unclear. This CDR3 region has 13 residues. Per germline, CDR1 MNHNS and CDR2 SASEGT. V was pared by 2 bases and J by 11 bases, with 15 bases between. The CDR3: CASSESYGRVAFF. DNA of the CDR3: TGTGCCAGCAGTGAATCTTACGGGCGCGTTGCTTTCTTT.